Following are 4 T cell receptor beta chains from one sample sequenced in a study of blood T cell repertoires in COVID-19. Data came from immunoSEQ multiplex PCR; TCRdb stores just in-frame clones and leaves some out. The table records some 150,000 clones, roughly 88% of them present only once. The sample taken for sequencing was peripheral blood. These receptor sequences come from a woman in her 50s with acute or convalescent COVID-19.

CDR3 sequence reads: CASMRGASNQPQHF. DNA of the CDR3: TGTGCCAGCATGCGGGGGGCCAGCAATCAGCCCCAGCATTTT. This chain connects TRBV6-6 to TRBJ1-5; tentatively, D is TRBD1 (6 bases). V lost 7 bases, J lost 1 base, and 11 bases lay in between. The CDR3 loop spans 14 amino acids. Germline V CDR1 and CDR2: MNHNY, SVGAGI (reference sequence).

This rearrangement joins TRBV6-5 to TRBJ2-1; 9 positions match TRBD2. Germline CDR1 MNHEY, CDR2 SVGAGI. The CDR3 contains 14 residues. V shed 9 bases, J shed 8 bases, and the junction held 11 bases outside the gene matches. The CDR3 loop reads CAREGREGLDEQFF. CDR3 DNA sequence: TGTGCCAGAGAGGGGCGGGAGGGCCTGGATGAGCAGTTCTTC.

The rearrangement uses TRBV30 and TRBJ2-7; 8 bases fit TRBD1. Germline CDR1 reads GTSNPN; CDR2 reads SVGIG (reference sequence). V shed 8 bases and J 4 bases; nucleotides not matched to a gene: 7. The CDR3 runs to 12 residues. CDR3 in DNA: TGTGCCGGAGACAGGGGAGGTTACGAGCAGTACTTC. This sequence encodes CAGDRGGYEQYF.

The rearrangement uses TRBV10-3 and TRBJ2-2; 7 bases are shared with TRBD1. The CDR3 contains 13 residues. The V segment lost 7 bases and the J segment 9 bases; nucleotides outside the gene matches: 8. The germline CDR1 and CDR2 sequences are ENHRY and SYGVKD. This chain's CDR3 is CAIMTGLARELFF. The CDR3 coding sequence is TGTGCCATCATGACAGGGCTAGCCCGGGAGCTGTTTTTT.